This TCR beta chain was observed in a study of blood T cell repertoires in COVID-19. Whole-study context: Both acute and convalescent COVID-19 samples were obtained from the United States, Italy and Spain. T cells, B-cell-depleted T cells, or PBMCs provided the cDNA or gDNA that served as material.

The V gene's germline CDR1 is MNHNY and CDR2 SVGAGI (reference sequence). This CDR3 is 14 amino acids long. The germline V and J ends were trimmed by 6 bases and 5 bases, with 16 bases remaining between them. Authors' data handling: Cell counts per sample came from amplifying reference gene primers. The protocol was immunoSEQ multiplex PCR, while the TCRdb copy is restricted to in-frame clones and leaves out a portion. V, J and clone size are those of that table, while D and trimming were read from the DNA. The table lists more than 85,000 clones, 85% to 90% of them singletons, with approximately 2% in the top ten. Seattle enrolled patients during active infection and tracked them longitudinally.

V gene TRBV6-6 combines with J gene TRBJ1-2; possible D gene TRBD1, 6 bases. Sequencing was carried out using peripheral blood. The clonotype originates from a man aged 50-59 years with COVID-19, enrolled during active disease. The CDR3 region is CASSPTGNWYGYTF. As DNA, the CDR3 is TGTGCCAGCAGCCCCACAGGGAATTGGTATGGCTACACCTTC.